One and the same sample provided the 26 T cell receptor beta chains below, sequenced in a study of breast tumors, draining lymph nodes, adjacent tissues. TCRdb reprocessed the multiplex PCR reads with MiXCR, giving one entry per CDR3 protein. The table has about 130,000 distinct CDR3 sequences, roughly 21% seen once. Samples came from axillary lymph nodes draining the breast cancer. Sequencing was done on a sample of axillary lymph node tissue. These receptors were obtained from a female donor with breast cancer. Some clones in this sample may be carry-over from other donors' samples.

V is TRBV5-1 and J is TRBJ2-1; 12 nucleotides agree with TRBD1. Germline lookup yields CDR1 SGHRS and CDR2 YFSETQ. This CDR3 spans 13 amino acids. The J segment lost 12 bases and the V segment lost 5 bases, leaving 6 bases of the junction unmatched. The CDR3 loop reads CASRQGTGGRQFF. CDR3 in DNA: TGCGCCAGCAGGCAGGGGACAGGGGGCCGGCAGTTCTTC. The whole variable domain, filled in from reference TRBV5-1 and TRBJ2-1, reads KAGVTQTPRYLIKTRGQQVTLSCSPISGHRSVSWYQQTPGQGLQFLFEYFSETQRNKGNFPGRFSGRQFSNSRSEMNVSTLELGDSALYLCASRQGTGGRQFFGPGTRLTVL.

Note on this clonotype: A read error is possible here, since a much larger clone lies one base away. The V gene is TRBV19, the J gene TRBJ2-3; D might be TRBD2 (5 bases). CDR1 and CDR2 (germline): LNHDA, SQIVND (reference sequence). This CDR3 is built from 13 residues. As DNA, the CDR3 is TGTGTCAGTAGCTCCATCGGGGCAGATACGCAGTATTTT. The encoded protein is CVSSSIGADTQYF. The full variable domain, rest sourced from reference TRBV19 and TRBJ2-3, is DGGITQSPKYLFRKEGQNVTLSCEQNLNHDAMYWYRQDPGQGLRLIYYSQIVNDFQKGDIAEGYSVSREKKESFPLTVTSAQKNPTAFYLCVSSSIGADTQYFGPGTRLTVL.

The count of this clonotype is one. The chain couples TRBV18 to TRBJ2-3; 13 bases match TRBD2. V lost 3 bases to trimming and J lost 6 bases; unmatched junction nucleotides: 12. Germline CDR1 is KGHSH and CDR2 is LQKENI. The CDR3 spans 18 residues. The CDR3 DNA reads TGTGCCAGCTCACCCGCTTCCGGACTAGCGGGAGTAAGTGATACGCAGTATTTT. Residues: CASSPASGLAGVSDTQYF.

This clonotype was seen ten or more times. V and J are TRBV11-2 and TRBJ1-2; D uncertain. The CDR3 spans 11 residues. With 2 bases removed from V and 8 bases from J, the gap between germline ends came to 6 bases. Germline-derived CDR1 and CDR2 are SGHAT and FQNNGV. CDR3 amino acids: CASSLSGGYTF. The CDR3 nucleotides read TGTGCCAGCAGCTTATCTGGAGGCTACACCTTC.

In this sample, this clonotype turned up many times. The chain couples TRBV2 to TRBJ2-1, with TRBD1 identical over 8 bases. The CDR3 sequence is 14 residues long. The V gene end was trimmed by 6 bases and the J gene end by 6 bases; junction bases not matched to a gene: 7. The germline CDR1 and CDR2 sequences are SNHLY and FYNNEI. CDR3 in DNA: TGTGCCAGCAGCCCGGGACAGGATCTCAATGAGCAGTTCTTC. Translated, it gives CASSPGQDLNEQFF.

Many counts were recorded for this clonotype. The V call is TRBV2, the J call TRBJ2-2; D is unresolved. V was trimmed by 5 bases and J by 5 bases, leaving 9 bases between them. CDR1 SNHLY and CDR2 FYNNEI come from the germline V gene. CDR3 size: 13 residues. CDR3 protein: CASSLTETGELFF. The CDR3 DNA is TGTGCCAGCAGTCTCACAGAGACCGGGGAGCTGTTTTTT.

With regard to this clonotype: One end of the junction does not line up with germline, which may come from a read error. CDR3 region: CASSSGPPLARDTGKLFF. Here the CDR3 DNA reads TGTGCCAGCAGTTCAGGACCCCCCCTAGCTCGCGACACCGGGAAGCTGTTTTTT. The V and J genes are TRBV6-5 and TRBJ2-2, with D possibly being TRBD2 (5 bases). CDR1 and CDR2 (germline): MNHEY, SVGAGI. The CDR3 loop spans 18 amino acids.

The rearrangement joins TRBV7-3 to TRBJ1-1; tentative D call: TRBD1 (5 bases). The CDR3 extends over 14 amino acids. V was clipped by 5 bases and J by 4 bases, with 14 bases between them. CDR1 and CDR2 (germline): SGHTA, FQGTGA. Written as DNA, the CDR3 is TGTGCCAGCAGCCCAGGGACGACGACCACTGAAGCTTTCTTT. Its translation is CASSPGTTTTEAFF.

Ten or more counts support this clonotype. J is TRBJ2-2 and V is TRBV20-1; D uncertain. CDR1 DFQATT and CDR2 SNEGSKA come from the germline V gene (reference sequence). This CDR3 has 13 amino acids. V gave up 3 bases and J gave up 5 bases, with 10 bases separating them. CDR3 loop: CSARDGTTGELFF. CDR3 sequence (DNA): TGCAGTGCTAGGGACGGAACTACCGGGGAGCTGTTTTTT.

The table lists this clonotype with many counts. Here the CDR3 reads CASSVGQSYGYTF. Written as DNA, the CDR3 is TGTGCCAGCAGCGTAGGACAGAGCTATGGCTACACCTTC. The chain links TRBV9 to TRBJ1-2, with D possibly matching TRBD1 (5 bases). Germline lookup yields CDR1 SGDLS and CDR2 YYNGEE. This CDR3 comprises 13 residues. V shed 0 bases and J shed 4 bases, with 7 bases lying between them.

Note on this clonotype: A much larger clone differs from this one at a single base, so this may be a read error. The chain employs TRBV6-5 and TRBJ2-1, with 10 nucleotides matching TRBD1. The CDR3 length is 14 residues. Per the germline V gene, CDR1 is MNHEY and CDR2 is SVGAGI. CDR3 DNA: TGTGCCAGCAGGACAGGGGGCGGGATCAATGAGCGGTTCTTC. It is translated as CASRTGGGINERFF.

Many counts were recorded for this clonotype. V and J are TRBV12-3 or TRBV12-4 and TRBJ1-3, with D perhaps TRBD1 (5 bases). The CDR3 consists of 15 residues. The V end lost 1 base, the J end lost 1 base, and 8 bases lay between the germline ends. The chain's CDR3 is CASSLVGGSGNTIYF. In nucleotides, the CDR3 is TGTGCCAGCAGTTTAGTTGGGGGATCTGGAAACACCATATATTTT.

This clonotype was observed a few times. At one of its ends the junction is not consistent with the germline gene, which may arise from a read error. The V call is TRBV19, the J call TRBJ2-2; 7 bases match TRBD1. Germline values: CDR1 LNHDA, CDR2 SQIVND (reference sequence). This CDR3 has 14 residues. The CDR3 bases are TGTACCAGTCGGGGACAGAGAGACACCGGGGAGCTGTTTTTT. Protein sequence: CTSRGQRDTGELFF.

The chain uses TRBV28 and TRBJ2-3; 9 positions agree with TRBD2. Germline CDR1 MDHEN, CDR2 SYDVKM. Trimming cost V 2 bases and J 2 bases; bases outside gene matches: 2. CDR3 length equals 15 residues. This CDR3 reads CASSLLAGSTDTQYF. In nucleotides, the CDR3 is TGTGCCAGCAGTTTACTAGCGGGGTCCACAGATACGCAGTATTTT. Full variable domain (outside the CDR3, taken from reference TRBV28 and TRBJ2-3): DVKVTQSSRYLVKRTGEKVFLECVQDMDHENMFWYRQDPGLGLRLIYFSYDVKMKEKGDIPEGYSVSREKKERFSLILESASTNQTSMYLCASSLLAGSTDTQYFGPGTRLTVL.

Regarding this clonotype: A much larger clone is a single base away; this may be a read error. The chain couples TRBV5-4 to TRBJ2-3; D call uncertain. V dropped 0 bases and J dropped 8 bases, with 16 bases sitting between them. The CDR3 consists of 15 residues. CDR1 is SGHNT, CDR2 YYREEE, per germline (reference sequence). In DNA form, the CDR3 reads TGTGCCAGCAGCTTGGATGGGCAGGCGATAGGTACGCAGTATTTT. It specifies CASSLDGQAIGTQYF.

This clonotype was seen many times. The J gene is TRBJ2-3, the V gene TRBV12-3 or TRBV12-4; 9 bases align to TRBD2. V lost 7 bases and J lost 1; bases outside the gene matches: 6. The CDR3 is 15 amino acids. CDR3 nucleotides: TGTGCCAGCATTAGCGGGGGCCTTCGCACAGATACGCAGTATTTT. Translated: CASISGGLRTDTQYF.

This clonotype was counted at least ten times. The chain couples TRBV11-2 to TRBJ2-7, with TRBD1 matching 8 bases. There are 16 residues in the CDR3. V was clipped by 5 bases and J by 4 bases; unmatched bases: 13. Germline loops: CDR1 SGHAT, CDR2 FQNNGV. CDR3 in amino acids: CASSPLGQGRSYEQYF. Here the CDR3 DNA reads TGTGCCAGCAGCCCGCTAGGACAGGGTAGGTCGTACGAGCAGTACTTC.

The V gene is TRBV28, the J gene TRBJ2-5; 8 nucleotides match TRBD1. V trimming: 3 bases; J trimming: 5 bases; junction bases outside the gene matches: 11. Germline V gene lookup returns CDR1 MDHEN and CDR2 SYDVKM. The CDR3 has 16 residues. The CDR3 loop reads CASSLARAGGRETQYF. CDR3 DNA: TGTGCCAGCAGTTTGGCGAGGGCAGGGGGCCGGGAGACCCAGTACTTC.

This clonotype came up a few times. The rearrangement links TRBV27 to TRBJ2-3; 7 positions agree with TRBD2. Germline V gives CDR1 MNHEY, CDR2 SMNVEV (reference sequence). V dropped 6 bases and J dropped 2; count of bases not matched to a gene: 5. CDR3 size: 14 residues. CDR3 nucleotide sequence: TGTGCCAGCAGGCCTAGCGGCCTCACAGATACGCAGTATTTT. Protein sequence: CASRPSGLTDTQYF.

This clonotype was counted many times. The rearrangement uses TRBV20-1 and TRBJ2-5, with 11 bases lining up with TRBD1. Germline V gene sequence: CDR1 DFQATT, CDR2 SNEGSKA (reference sequence). V lost 3 bases to trimming and J lost 6 bases; unmatched junction nucleotides: 15. The CDR3 totals 17 residues. DNA of the CDR3: TGCAGTGCTAGGGAACCTTCCCCGGACAGGGGGCGAAAGACCCAGTACTTC. Translating it yields CSAREPSPDRGRKTQYF.

This clonotype was recorded many times. The chain uses TRBV20-1 and TRBJ2-3; D might be TRBD1 or TRBD2, each matching 5 bases. Trimming left V 3 bases short and J 0 bases short, with 10 bases between. This CDR3 spans 14 amino acids. Germline V gene sequence: CDR1 DFQATT, CDR2 SNEGSKA (reference sequence). The CDR3 nucleotides are TGCAGTGCTAGTGGGACCTCAAGCACAGATACGCAGTATTTT. It specifies CSASGTSSTDTQYF.

The sample holds many counts of this clonotype. The J gene is TRBJ2-7, the V gene TRBV20-1; 8 bases are shared with TRBD1. The germline CDR1 and CDR2 sequences are DFQATT and SNEGSKA (reference sequence). The CDR3 totals 15 residues. V lost 5 bases to trimming and J lost 2 bases; unmatched junction nucleotides: 11. The CDR3 is CSADARTGSAYEQYF. The CDR3 region has the DNA TGCAGTGCTGACGCGCGGACAGGGTCAGCCTACGAGCAGTACTTC.

This clonotype was detected many times. The V gene is TRBV20-1, the J gene TRBJ2-7; D possibly corresponds to TRBD1 (6 bases). Germline assignment: CDR1 DFQATT and CDR2 SNEGSKA (reference sequence). The ends were cut back, 5 bases at V and 0 bases at J, with 14 bases in the middle. CDR3 length: 14 amino acids. The CDR3, as DNA: TGCAGTGCTCCTACAGGGTCGAGCTCCTACGAGCAGTACTTC. It translates to CSAPTGSSSYEQYF.

This clonotype was observed at least ten times. V gene TRBV6-2 or TRBV6-3 combines with J gene TRBJ2-7; D is possibly TRBD1 (6 bases). There are 16 residues in the CDR3. V was clipped by 2 bases and J by 2 bases, with 16 bases between them. CDR1 is MNHEY, CDR2 SVGEGT, per germline. This CDR3 is CASSYDRSKGTYEQYF. For the CDR3, the DNA is TGTGCCAGCAGTTACGACAGGTCTAAAGGGACCTACGAGCAGTACTTC.

This clonotype showed up many times. V and J are TRBV20-1 and TRBJ2-1, with 9 bases fitting TRBD1. The V and J ends lost 2 bases and 8 bases, in that order; junction bases with no gene match: 19. Germline CDR1 DFQATT, CDR2 SNEGSKA (reference sequence). This CDR3 is 18 amino acids long. CDR3: CSARPHAGDRERRDEQFF. CDR3 DNA sequence: TGCAGTGCTAGACCACACGCCGGGGACAGGGAAAGGAGAGATGAGCAGTTCTTC.

V and J are TRBV5-1 and TRBJ2-1, with D possibly matching TRBD1 (6 bases). CDR3 length equals 15 residues. V was shortened by 4 bases and J by 6 bases, with 17 bases between the two germline ends. Germline values: CDR1 SGHRS, CDR2 YFSETQ. CDR3 protein: CASSPYRTDINEQFF. In DNA form, the CDR3 reads TGCGCCAGCAGCCCCTACCGGACAGATATCAATGAGCAGTTCTTC.